This T cell receptor (beta chain) was found in a study of blood T cell repertoires in COVID-19. Overall study context: Samples came from the United States, Italy and Spain, spanning acute and convalescent COVID-19. Nucleic acid was either cDNA or gDNA, and it came from T cells, B-cell-depleted T cells, or PBMCs.

Authors' methods: The authors estimated nucleated cell counts from reference gene primer amplification. Assay used: immunoSEQ multiplex PCR; TCRdb lists only in-frame clones, some missing. That table gives V, J and clone size, and the DNA gave D and trimming. The repertoire has roughly 290,000 clones, approximately 85% of them found once; the top ten carry around 1%. The sample holds one count of this clone. Germline-derived CDR1 and CDR2 are SQVTM and ANQGSEA. V gave up 5 bases and J gave up 2 bases, with 12 bases separating them. The CDR3 loop spans 13 amino acids. The TCR was taken from a human donor with COVID-19, enrolled during active disease. The donor label of this sample is uncertain. Input material: peripheral blood. The chain combines TRBV29-1 with TRBJ1-1, with a possible D match to TRBD1 (5 bases). Here the CDR3 DNA reads TGCAGCGTTTGTCAGGGAGGTAACACTGAAGCTTTCTTT. Translation gives CSVCQGGNTEAFF.